This TCR beta chain appears in the sequencing data of a study of T cells in Graves' hyperthyroidism and ophthalmopathy. Study context: Peripheral blood sampling occurred at initial diagnosis, before any treatment.

Ophthalmopathy cases met thresholds of Clinical Activity Score at least 3, NOSPECS grade at least 4 and duration under 3 months. This clonotype showed up many times. Its antigen is not known. Regarding the study as a whole: In simple terms, a model built on 13 V-J features told ophthalmopathy apart from stable hyperthyroidism.

The CDR3 regions of TCR beta were amplified from RNA transcripts. Carried out on the TCR CDR3, a first-round RT-PCR used the HTBI primer set. Via MiXCR, TCRdb re-called the multiplex PCR reads, giving one row per CDR3 protein. Seen here are about 640,000 distinct CDR3 sequences, about 14% observed once, and the top ten hold about 12%. V was clipped by 0 bases and J by 4 bases, with 19 bases between them. Germline CDR1 and CDR2: DFQATT and SNEGSKA (reference sequence). There are 17 residues in the CDR3. The chain is built from TRBV20-1 and TRBJ2-1; D is perhaps TRBD2 (6 bases). Specimen: blood. The source of this sequence is a woman aged 45-60 years with Graves' ophthalmopathy. The CDR3 sequence: CSARDRRLGLLYNEQFF. Written as DNA, the CDR3 is TGCAGTGCTAGAGATCGCCGACTAGGTTTGCTATACAATGAGCAGTTCTTC.